This entry describes one T cell receptor beta chain. These data come from a study of blood T cell repertoires in COVID-19. In the authors' workflow: Estimates of nucleated cell counts were drawn from the amplification of reference gene primers. Assay: immunoSEQ multiplex PCR; the TCRdb copy retains only in-frame clones and omits some. V, J and clone size are taken as reported in that table, and D and trimming were inferred from the DNA itself. The repertoire holds roughly 190,000 clones, with approximately 90% as singletons. The CDR3 contains 18 residues. Germline V lookup: CDR1 MGHRA, CDR2 YSYEKL. V lost 4 bases, J lost 2 bases, and 14 bases stayed unmatched.

This receptor was obtained from a woman in her thirties or forties in a cohort exposed to, infected with or recovered from COVID-19 (not recorded which). The sequenced sample consisted of PBMCs or T cells enriched from blood (not recorded which). This chain joins TRBV4-1 and TRBJ2-3; TRBD2 aligns across 8 bases. The CDR3 reads CASSLPGVGGGNTDTQYF. The DNA for the CDR3 is TGCGCCAGCAGCCTCCCGGGCGTGGGCGGGGGGAACACAGATACGCAGTATTTT.